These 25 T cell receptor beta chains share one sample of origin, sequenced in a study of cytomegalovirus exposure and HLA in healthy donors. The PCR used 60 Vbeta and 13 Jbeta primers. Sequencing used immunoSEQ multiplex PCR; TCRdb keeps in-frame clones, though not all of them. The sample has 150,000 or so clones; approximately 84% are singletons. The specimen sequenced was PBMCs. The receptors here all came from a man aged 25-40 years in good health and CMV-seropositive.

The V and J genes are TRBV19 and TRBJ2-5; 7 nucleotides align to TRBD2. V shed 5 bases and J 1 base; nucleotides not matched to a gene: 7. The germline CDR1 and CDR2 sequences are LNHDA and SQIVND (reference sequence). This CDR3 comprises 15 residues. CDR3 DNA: TGTGCCAGTAGTTACAGCGGGATGATCCAAGAGACCCAGTACTTC. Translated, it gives CASSYSGMIQETQYF.

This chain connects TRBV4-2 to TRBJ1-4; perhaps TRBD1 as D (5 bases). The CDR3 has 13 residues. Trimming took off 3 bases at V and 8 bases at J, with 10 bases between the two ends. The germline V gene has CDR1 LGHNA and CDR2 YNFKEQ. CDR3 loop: CASSQGGGEKLFF. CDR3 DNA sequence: TGTGCCAGCAGCCAGGGGGGAGGCGAAAAACTGTTTTTT.

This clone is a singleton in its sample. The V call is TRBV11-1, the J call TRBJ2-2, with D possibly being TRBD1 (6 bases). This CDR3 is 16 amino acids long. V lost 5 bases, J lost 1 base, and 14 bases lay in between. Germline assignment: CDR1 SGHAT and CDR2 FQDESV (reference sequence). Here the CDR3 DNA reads TGTGCCAGCAGCCCGGACAGTCTTTGGAACACCGGGGAGCTGTTTTTT. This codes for CASSPDSLWNTGELFF.

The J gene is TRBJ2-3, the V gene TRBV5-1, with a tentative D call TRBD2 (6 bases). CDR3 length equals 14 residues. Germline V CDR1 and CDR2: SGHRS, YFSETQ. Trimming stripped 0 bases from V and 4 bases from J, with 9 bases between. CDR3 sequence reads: CASSLGSSADTQYF. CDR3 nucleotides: TGCGCCAGCAGCTTGGGCTCTAGCGCAGATACGCAGTATTTT.

The CDR3 DNA is TGTGCCAGCAGCGTAACTAGGGGGTACACAGATACGCAGTATTTT. Translating gives CASSVTRGYTDTQYF. V gene TRBV9 combines with J gene TRBJ2-3; D perhaps matches TRBD1 (6 bases). The V gene lost 1 base and the J gene lost 2 bases, with 11 bases spanning the gap. The CDR3 extends over 15 amino acids. From germline, CDR1 is SGDLS and CDR2 YYNGEE.

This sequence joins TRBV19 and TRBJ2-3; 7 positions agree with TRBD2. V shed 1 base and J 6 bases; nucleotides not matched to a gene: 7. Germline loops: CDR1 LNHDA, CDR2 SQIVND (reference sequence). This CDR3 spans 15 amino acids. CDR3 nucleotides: TGTGCCAGTAGTATAGCTGGCGGGGGATTGGATACGCAGTATTTT. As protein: CASSIAGGGLDTQYF. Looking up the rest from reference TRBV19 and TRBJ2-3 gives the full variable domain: DGGITQSPKYLFRKEGQNVTLSCEQNLNHDAMYWYRQDPGQGLRLIYYSQIVNDFQKGDIAEGYSVSREKKESFPLTVTSAQKNPTAFYLCASSIAGGGLDTQYFGPGTRLTVL.

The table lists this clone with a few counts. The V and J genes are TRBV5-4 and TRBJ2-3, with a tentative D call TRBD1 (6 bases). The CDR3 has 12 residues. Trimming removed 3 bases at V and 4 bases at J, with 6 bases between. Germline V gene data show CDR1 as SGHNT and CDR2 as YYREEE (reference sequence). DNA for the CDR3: TGTGCCAGCAGCTCAGGGGCAGATACGCAGTATTTT. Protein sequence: CASSSGADTQYF.

The CDR3 DNA reads as TGTGCCAGTAGTAGGGACAGGGAGAATGGCTACACCTTC. Protein: CASSRDRENGYTF. V and J are TRBV19 and TRBJ1-2; 9 bases are shared with TRBD1. The CDR3 length is 13 residues. Per the germline V gene, CDR1 is LNHDA and CDR2 is SQIVND (reference sequence). Trimming took 4 bases from V and 6 from J; bases not matched to a gene: 3.

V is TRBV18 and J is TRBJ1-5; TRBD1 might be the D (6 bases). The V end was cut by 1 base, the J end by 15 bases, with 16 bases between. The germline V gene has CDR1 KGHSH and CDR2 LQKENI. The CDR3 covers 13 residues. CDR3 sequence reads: CASSPLRQDTLHF. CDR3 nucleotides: TGTGCCAGCTCACCACTTCGACAGGACACCCTGCATTTT. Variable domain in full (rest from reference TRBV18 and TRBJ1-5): NAGVMQNPRHLVRRRGQEARLRCSPMKGHSHVYWYRQLPEEGLKFMVYLQKENIIDESGMPKERFSAEFPKEGPSILRIQQVVRGDSAAYFCASSPLRQDTLHFGDGTRLSIL.

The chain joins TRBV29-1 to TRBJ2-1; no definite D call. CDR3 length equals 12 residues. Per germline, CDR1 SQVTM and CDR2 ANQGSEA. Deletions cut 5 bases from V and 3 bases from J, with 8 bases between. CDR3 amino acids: CSVIRSYNEQFF. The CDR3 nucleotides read TGCAGCGTTATACGGAGCTACAATGAGCAGTTCTTC.

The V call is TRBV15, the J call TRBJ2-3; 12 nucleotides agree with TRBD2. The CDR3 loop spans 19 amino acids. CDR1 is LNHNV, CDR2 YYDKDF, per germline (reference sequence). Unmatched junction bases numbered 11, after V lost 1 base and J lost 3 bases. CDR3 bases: TGTGCCACCAGCAGAGGGCTAGCGGGAGGGAACCTTGTGACAGATACGCAGTATTTT. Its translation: CATSRGLAGGNLVTDTQYF.

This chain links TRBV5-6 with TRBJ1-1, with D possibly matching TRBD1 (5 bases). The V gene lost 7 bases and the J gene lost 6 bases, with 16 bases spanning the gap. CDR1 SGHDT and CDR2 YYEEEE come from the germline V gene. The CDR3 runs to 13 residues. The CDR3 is CASRPGVGPEAFF. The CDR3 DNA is TGTGCCAGCCGCCCGGGGGTTGGACCTGAAGCTTTCTTT.

The chain's CDR3 is CASSPRTGSYNEQFF. The CDR3 nucleotides are TGTGCCAGCAGCCCGAGGACAGGCTCCTACAATGAGCAGTTCTTC. The chain links TRBV14 to TRBJ2-1; 7 bases map to TRBD1. CDR3 length: 15 residues. Germline values: CDR1 SGHDN, CDR2 FVKESK. V lost 4 bases to trimming and J lost 0 bases; unmatched junction nucleotides: 3. Filled out from reference TRBV14 and TRBJ2-1, the complete variable domain reads EAGVTQFPSHSVIEKGQTVTLRCDPISGHDNLYWYRRVMGKEIKFLLHFVKESKQDESGMPNNRFLAERTGGTYSTLKVQPAELEDSGVYFCASSPRTGSYNEQFFGPGTRLTVL.

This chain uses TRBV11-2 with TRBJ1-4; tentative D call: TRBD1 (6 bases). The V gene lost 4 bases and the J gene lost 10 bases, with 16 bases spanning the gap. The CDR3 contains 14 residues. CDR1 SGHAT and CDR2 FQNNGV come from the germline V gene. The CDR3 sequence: CASSSGQSGRKLFF. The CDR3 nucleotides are TGTGCCAGCAGCTCCGGACAGAGTGGACGAAAACTGTTTTTT.

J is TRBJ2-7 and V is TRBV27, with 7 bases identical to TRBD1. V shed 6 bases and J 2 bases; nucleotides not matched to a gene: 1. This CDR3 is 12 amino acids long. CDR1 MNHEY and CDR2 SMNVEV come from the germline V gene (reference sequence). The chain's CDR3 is CASRGQPYEQYF. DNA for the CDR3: TGTGCCAGCAGGGGACAGCCCTACGAGCAGTACTTC.

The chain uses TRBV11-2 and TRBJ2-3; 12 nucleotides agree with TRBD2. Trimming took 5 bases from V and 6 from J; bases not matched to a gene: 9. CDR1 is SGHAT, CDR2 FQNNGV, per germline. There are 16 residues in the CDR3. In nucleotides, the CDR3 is TGTGCCAGCAGCCCACTAGCGGGAGGTTTAGTTGATACGCAGTATTTT. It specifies CASSPLAGGLVDTQYF. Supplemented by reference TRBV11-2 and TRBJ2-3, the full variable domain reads EAGVAQSPRYKIIEKRQSVAFWCNPISGHATLYWYQQILGQGPKLLIQFQNNGVVDDSQLPKDRFSAERLKGVDSTLKIQPAKLEDSAVYLCASSPLAGGLVDTQYFGPGTRLTVL.

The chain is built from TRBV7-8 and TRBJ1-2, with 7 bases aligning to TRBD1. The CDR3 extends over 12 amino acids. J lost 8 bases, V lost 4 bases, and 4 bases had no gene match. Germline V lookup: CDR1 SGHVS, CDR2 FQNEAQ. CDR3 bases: TGTGCCAGCAGCTCGACAGGGAGAGGCTACACCTTC. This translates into CASSSTGRGYTF. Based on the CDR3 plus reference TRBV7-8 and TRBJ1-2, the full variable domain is GAGVSQSPRYKVAKRGQDVALRCDPISGHVSLFWYQQALGQGPEFLTYFQNEAQLDKSGLPSDRFFAERPEGSVSTLKIQRTQQEDSAVYLCASSSTGRGYTFGSGTRLTVV.

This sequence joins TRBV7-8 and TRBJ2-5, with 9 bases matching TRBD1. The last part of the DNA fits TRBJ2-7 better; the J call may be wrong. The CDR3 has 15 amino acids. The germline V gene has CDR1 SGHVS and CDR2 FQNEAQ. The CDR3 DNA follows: TGTGCCAGCAGCCCTGGGACAGGGAACTCCTACGAGCAGTACTTC. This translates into CASSPGTGNSYEQYF.

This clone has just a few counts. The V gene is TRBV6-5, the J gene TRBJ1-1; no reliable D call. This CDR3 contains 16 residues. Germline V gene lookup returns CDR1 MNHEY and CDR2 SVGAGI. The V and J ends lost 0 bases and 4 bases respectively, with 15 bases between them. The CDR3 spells CASSYSRAGISTEAFF. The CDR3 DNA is TGTGCCAGCAGTTACTCGAGGGCTGGGATTTCCACTGAAGCTTTCTTT.

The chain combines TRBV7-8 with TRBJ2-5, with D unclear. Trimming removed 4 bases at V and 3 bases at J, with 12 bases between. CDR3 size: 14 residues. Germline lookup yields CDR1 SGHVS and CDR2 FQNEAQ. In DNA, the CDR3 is TGTGCCAGCAGCTCGAACAACAAGAAAGAGACCCAGTACTTC. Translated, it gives CASSSNNKKETQYF.

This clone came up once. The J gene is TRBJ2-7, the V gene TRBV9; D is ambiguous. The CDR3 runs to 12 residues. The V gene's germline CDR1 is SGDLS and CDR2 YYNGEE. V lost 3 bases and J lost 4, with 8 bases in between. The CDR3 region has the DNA TGTGCCAGCAGCGATTACAATTACGAGCAGTACTTC. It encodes CASSDYNYEQYF.

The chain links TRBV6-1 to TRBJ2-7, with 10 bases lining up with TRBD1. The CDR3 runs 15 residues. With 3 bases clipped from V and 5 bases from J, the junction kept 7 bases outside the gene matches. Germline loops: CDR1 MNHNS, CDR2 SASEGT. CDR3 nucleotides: TGTGCCAGCAGTGATTTTTTCGGGACAGGGGACGAGCAGTACTTC. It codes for CASSDFFGTGDEQYF.

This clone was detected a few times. CDR3 loop: CASSLSGGDSPLHF. For the CDR3, the DNA is TGTGCCAGCAGCTTATCAGGGGGCGACTCACCCCTCCACTTT. The chain employs TRBV11-3 and TRBJ1-6, with 8 bases fitting TRBD1. Per the germline V gene, CDR1 is SGHNT and CDR2 is YENEEA. The CDR3 sequence is 14 residues long. The ends lost 2 bases at V and 10 bases at J; junction bases unmatched: 4.

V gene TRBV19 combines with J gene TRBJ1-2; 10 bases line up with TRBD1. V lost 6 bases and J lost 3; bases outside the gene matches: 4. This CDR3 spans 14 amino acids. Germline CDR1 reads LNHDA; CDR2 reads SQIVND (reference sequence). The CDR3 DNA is TGTGCCAGTAGGGGGACAGGGGCTGACTATGGCTACACCTTC. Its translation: CASRGTGADYGYTF.

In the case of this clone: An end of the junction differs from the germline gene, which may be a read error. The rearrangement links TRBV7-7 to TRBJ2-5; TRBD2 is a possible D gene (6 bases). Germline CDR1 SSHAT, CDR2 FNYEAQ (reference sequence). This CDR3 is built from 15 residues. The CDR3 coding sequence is TGTGCTAGCAGCTCTGGACTAAACAGACAAGAGACCCAGTACTTC. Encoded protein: CASSSGLNRQETQYF.